The 27 T cell receptor beta chains below come from one sample, sequenced in a study of follicular helper T cells after annual influenza vaccination. Data came from immunoSEQ multiplex PCR; TCRdb stores just in-frame clones and leaves some out. The data contain some 11,000 clones, roughly 80% of them singletons. The sequences come from CXCR5- memory CD4+ T cells sorted from blood, collected 6 weeks after influenza vaccination. The receptors here all came from an adult who received the influenza vaccine.

This chain links TRBV7-3 with TRBJ2-3; no definite D call. This CDR3 comprises 13 residues. The germline gives CDR1 SGHTA, CDR2 FQGTGA. V dropped 4 bases and J dropped 0 bases, with 5 bases sitting between them. The CDR3 protein is CASSSGSTDTQYF. The DNA of the CDR3 is TGTGCCAGCAGCTCCGGCAGCACAGATACGCAGTATTTT.

This chain connects TRBV5-5 to TRBJ2-7, with 10 bases fitting TRBD1. The ends lost 3 bases at V and 4 bases at J; junction bases unmatched: 1. This CDR3 comprises 13 residues. The germline V gene has CDR1 SGHKS and CDR2 YYEKEE (reference sequence). Written as DNA, the CDR3 is TGTGCCAGCAGCTCGGGACAGGGGTACGAGCAGTACTTC. Translated, it gives CASSSGQGYEQYF. Supplemented by reference TRBV5-5 and TRBJ2-7, the full variable domain reads DAGVTQSPTHLIKTRGQQVTLRCSPISGHKSVSWYQQVLGQGPQFIFQYYEKEERGRGNFPDRFSARQFPNYSSELNVNALLLGDSALYLCASSSGQGYEQYFGPGTRLTVT.

This chain connects TRBV6-1 to TRBJ1-1; D is perhaps TRBD1 (6 bases). V was pared by 4 bases and J by 6 bases, with 12 bases between. The CDR3 is 13 amino acids. Germline V gene data show CDR1 as MNHNS and CDR2 as SASEGT. The CDR3 spells CASSVHRAAEAFF. In DNA form, the CDR3 reads TGTGCCAGCAGTGTTCACAGGGCCGCTGAAGCTTTCTTT.

The CDR3 bases are TGTGCCAGCAGTTCTGCCGGGACACCGAGCTCCTACGAGCAGTACTTC. Its protein is CASSSAGTPSSYEQYF. The chain links TRBV28 to TRBJ2-7; D may be TRBD1 (6 bases). The CDR3 has 16 amino acids. V lost 4 bases to trimming and J lost 0 bases, with 16 bases between them. Germline CDR1 is MDHEN and CDR2 is SYDVKM.

This chain uses TRBV5-5 with TRBJ2-1; D gene ambiguous. V was shortened by 4 bases and J by 0 bases, with 11 bases between the two germline ends. The CDR3 spans 15 residues. Germline V lookup: CDR1 SGHKS, CDR2 YYEKEE (reference sequence). Here the CDR3 DNA reads TGTGCCAGCAGCCCAGTAATAAACTCCTACAATGAGCAGTTCTTC. Protein: CASSPVINSYNEQFF.

This rearrangement joins TRBV6-5 to TRBJ2-1; 7 nucleotides agree with TRBD2. J was trimmed by 2 bases and V by 5 bases; bases with no gene match: 6. This CDR3 is built from 15 residues. Germline V gives CDR1 MNHEY, CDR2 SVGAGI. CDR3 bases: TGTGCCAGCAGTCGCGGGAGAAGCACCTACAATGAGCAGTTCTTC. It encodes CASSRGRSTYNEQFF.

This clone has only a few counts. The chain joins TRBV6-1 to TRBJ1-2; no firm D call. Germline CDR1 reads MNHNS; CDR2 reads SASEGT. This CDR3 has 14 residues. V dropped 5 bases and J dropped 1 base, with 11 bases sitting between them. The CDR3 coding sequence is TGTGCCAGCAGTTCGGACGGTAATAACTATGGCTACACCTTC. Encoded protein: CASSSDGNNYGYTF.

The rearrangement links TRBV5-1 to TRBJ2-1; 9 nucleotides line up with TRBD1. With V trimmed by 0 bases and J by 10 bases, 8 bases remained unmatched. The CDR3 runs 15 residues. CDR1 is SGHRS, CDR2 YFSETQ, per germline. The DNA of the CDR3 is TGCGCCAGCAGCTTGGGAGGGGGGACAGGGTTGGAGCAGTTCTTC. Translation gives CASSLGGGTGLEQFF.

The J gene is TRBJ2-5, the V gene TRBV12-5, with D maybe TRBD1 (6 bases). The V gene lost 3 bases and the J gene lost 5 bases, with 10 bases spanning the gap. CDR3 length: 13 amino acids. The germline V gene has CDR1 LGHNT and CDR2 FRNRAP. CDR3: CASGFPRGETQYF. The DNA for the CDR3 is TGTGCTAGTGGTTTTCCTAGGGGGGAGACCCAGTACTTC.

V is TRBV11-2 and J is TRBJ2-1, with 8 bases that match TRBD2. The V segment lost 3 bases and the J segment 4 bases; nucleotides outside the gene matches: 2. The length of the CDR3 is 14 residues. Germline CDR1 and CDR2: SGHAT and FQNNGV. The CDR3 is CASSFPGGYNEQFF. For the CDR3, the DNA is TGTGCCAGCAGCTTCCCGGGGGGGTACAATGAGCAGTTCTTC.

CDR3 sequence: CASSPSTDTQYF. In DNA form, the CDR3 reads TGTGCCAGCTCACCTAGCACAGATACGCAGTATTTT. The chain links TRBV18 to TRBJ2-3; D unresolved. In germline, CDR1 is KGHSH, CDR2 LQKENI. The CDR3 is 12 amino acids. The ends were cut back, 3 bases at V and 0 bases at J, with 1 base in the middle.

The chain employs TRBV7-2 and TRBJ2-3; perhaps TRBD2 as D (7 bases). Deletions cut 1 base from V and 2 bases from J, with 10 bases between. The CDR3 has 15 amino acids. CDR1 is SGHTA, CDR2 FQGNSA, per germline. CDR3 protein: CASSLGRGLTDTQYF. The CDR3 DNA reads TGTGCCAGCAGCTTAGGGCGGGGGCTCACAGATACGCAGTATTTT.

V gene TRBV11-2 combines with J gene TRBJ1-6, with D possibly being TRBD1 (5 bases). Germline-derived CDR1 and CDR2 are SGHAT and FQNNGV. V lost 1 base, J lost 6 bases, and 10 bases lay in between. CDR3 length equals 15 residues. CDR3 sequence: CASSLVGRANSPLHF. Here the CDR3 DNA reads TGTGCCAGCAGCTTAGTTGGCAGGGCTAATTCACCCCTCCACTTT.

The J gene is TRBJ1-5, the V gene TRBV19; 8 bases match TRBD1. Germline values: CDR1 LNHDA, CDR2 SQIVND (reference sequence). The CDR3 has 15 amino acids. J was trimmed by 6 bases and V by 5 bases; bases with no gene match: 9. CDR3 in amino acids: CASSPRTGQGQPQHF. The CDR3 DNA follows: TGTGCCAGTAGTCCCCGGACAGGGCAGGGTCAGCCCCAGCATTTT.

The CDR3 spells CASSYSNGDNQPQHF. As DNA, the CDR3 is TGTGCCAGCAGTTACTCGAATGGTGATAATCAGCCCCAGCATTTT. The chain is built from TRBV6-6 and TRBJ1-5; D is ambiguous. Germline assignment: CDR1 MNHNY and CDR2 SVGAGI (reference sequence). This CDR3 spans 15 amino acids. V dropped 0 bases and J dropped 4 bases, with 10 bases sitting between them.

This sequence joins TRBV5-5 and TRBJ1-2, with 11 nucleotides matching TRBD1. CDR3 length: 15 amino acids. The junction had 6 bases not matched to a gene; V was cut back by 4 bases and J by 4 bases. CDR1 is SGHKS and CDR2 is YYEKEE in the germline V gene (reference sequence). The CDR3 protein is CASSPGQGVGYGYTF. The CDR3 DNA is TGTGCCAGCAGCCCGGGACAGGGGGTCGGCTATGGCTACACCTTC.

The chain employs TRBV7-2 and TRBJ1-1; TRBD1 aligns across 8 bases. The germline gives CDR1 SGHTA, CDR2 FQGNSA. The trim removed 5 bases at V and 11 bases at J, leaving 7 bases unmatched. CDR3 size: 12 residues. The CDR3 loop is CASSLARDRAFF. The CDR3 DNA follows: TGTGCCAGCAGCCTGGCCCGGGACAGGGCTTTCTTT.

The J gene is TRBJ2-7, the V gene TRBV11-2, with 11 bases identical to TRBD2. In germline, CDR1 is SGHAT, CDR2 FQNNGV. The CDR3 has 16 amino acids. V gave up 0 bases and J gave up 3 bases; unmatched junction bases: 4. The CDR3: CASSLDEGLAVYEQYF. Written as DNA, the CDR3 is TGTGCCAGCAGCTTAGATGAGGGACTAGCGGTCTACGAGCAGTACTTC.

V is TRBV2 and J is TRBJ2-5, with 9 bases that match TRBD1. The V segment lost 8 bases and the J segment 5 bases; nucleotides outside the gene matches: 3. Germline assignment: CDR1 SNHLY and CDR2 FYNNEI. CDR3 length: 12 residues. CDR3 amino acids: CASGQGYETQYF. The CDR3 bases are TGTGCCAGCGGACAGGGGTACGAGACCCAGTACTTC.

The chain has TRBV7-7 and TRBJ2-1, with 10 bases lining up with TRBD2. With V trimmed by 5 bases and J by 8 bases, 9 bases remained unmatched. CDR1 and CDR2 from the germline V gene are SSHAT and FNYEAQ (reference sequence). The CDR3 is 15 amino acids. This CDR3 is CASSVGASGSDEQFF. Written as DNA, the CDR3 is TGTGCCAGCAGCGTAGGGGCTAGCGGGAGTGATGAGCAGTTCTTC.

This clone showed up just a few times. Mismatch with germline at one junction end may stem from a read error. J is TRBJ2-7 and V is TRBV7-7; D is tentatively TRBD1 or TRBD2 (5 bases each). There are 13 residues in the CDR3. The germline V gene has CDR1 SSHAT and CDR2 FNYEAQ (reference sequence). The CDR3 nucleotides are TGTGCTAGCAGCTTTGGGGGTGCTTACGAGCAGTACTTC. Amino acids: CASSFGGAYEQYF. The variable domain in full, completed from reference TRBV7-7 and TRBJ2-7, reads GAGVSQSPRYKVTKRGQDVTLRCDPISSHATLYWYQQALGQGPEFLTYFNYEAQPDKSGLPSDRFSAERPEGSISTLTIQRTEQRDSAMYRCASSFGGAYEQYFGPGTRLTVT.

The chain couples TRBV28 to TRBJ1-4, with TRBD1 matching over 7 bases. The CDR3 extends over 14 amino acids. Per germline, CDR1 MDHEN and CDR2 SYDVKM. With 6 bases clipped from V and 6 bases from J, the junction kept 7 bases outside the gene matches. The CDR3 DNA follows: TGTGCCAGCAGGGAGACAGGGCTACATGAAAAACTGTTTTTT. Protein sequence: CASRETGLHEKLFF.

The rearrangement uses TRBV9 and TRBJ2-1, with D hard to call. CDR3 length equals 13 residues. Looked up from germline, CDR1 is SGDLS and CDR2 is YYNGEE. Trimming removed 1 base at V and 6 bases at J, with 8 bases between. The CDR3 spells CASSVIMGNEQFF. DNA for the CDR3: TGTGCCAGCAGCGTAATTATGGGCAATGAGCAGTTCTTC. The entire variable domain, with the rest obtained from reference TRBV9 and TRBJ2-1, is as follows: DSGVTQTPKHLITATGQRVTLRCSPRSGDLSVYWYQQSLDQGLQFLIQYYNGEERAKGNILERFSAQQFPDLHSELNLSSLELGDSALYFCASSVIMGNEQFFGPGTRLTVL.

The V and J genes are TRBV9 and TRBJ2-2; D is uncertain. The germline gives CDR1 SGDLS, CDR2 YYNGEE. The CDR3 length is 14 residues. Trimming pared 0 bases from V and 0 bases from J, leaving 3 bases between. The CDR3 loop reads CASSVDPNTGELFF. CDR3 sequence (DNA): TGTGCCAGCAGCGTAGATCCGAACACCGGGGAGCTGTTTTTT.

This clone was seen a single time. The rearrangement joins TRBV7-2 to TRBJ1-2, with TRBD1 matching 10 bases. Losses at the gene ends were 4 bases for V and 4 bases for J; bases not matched to a gene: 6. In germline, CDR1 is SGHTA, CDR2 FQGNSA. This CDR3 has 15 residues. The CDR3 sequence is CASSSRTGGVYGYTF. The DNA for the CDR3 is TGTGCCAGCAGCTCGCGGACAGGGGGGGTCTATGGCTACACCTTC.

The genes are TRBV10-2 and TRBJ2-5; 8 nucleotides line up with TRBD1. J was trimmed by 5 bases and V by 8 bases; bases with no gene match: 10. The CDR3 consists of 14 residues. Germline V CDR1 and CDR2: WSHSY, SAAADI. CDR3 sequence reads: CASGQGARRETQYF. DNA of the CDR3: TGCGCCAGCGGCCAGGGGGCGCGTCGGGAGACCCAGTACTTC.

J is TRBJ1-2 and V is TRBV29-1; D is uncertain. The V end lost 3 bases, the J end lost 1 base, and 18 bases lay between the germline ends. The CDR3 is 16 residues long. Germline assignment: CDR1 SQVTM and CDR2 ANQGSEA. This CDR3 reads CSVEKALGRFNYGYTF. DNA of the CDR3: TGCAGCGTTGAGAAGGCCCTAGGCAGGTTTAACTATGGCTACACCTTC.